A single sample is the source of the 23 T cell receptor beta chains below, sequenced in a study of post-analysis software for immune sequencing data. Study-level findings and limits: Comparison of patients with controls showed five or six TRBV segments more frequent in patients, TRBV5-6, TRBV5-1 and TRBV20-1 among them.

Prepared TCR beta cDNA libraries contained unique molecular identifiers. TCRdb recomputed calls from the PCR reads with MiXCR, one row per CDR3 protein. The sample has around 500,000 distinct CDR3 sequences; roughly 34% are singletons. These TCRs are of unknown antigen specificity. Sequences were obtained from blood. The receptor source for this set is a girl under 18 with multiple sclerosis.

The V gene is TRBV14, the J gene TRBJ2-3; D remains unclear. The CDR3 has 14 residues. Germline-derived CDR1 and CDR2 are SGHDN and FVKESK. Trimming left V 1 base short and J 3 bases short, with 8 bases between. CDR3 sequence: CASSQVSGTDTQYF. CDR3 coding DNA: TGTGCCAGCAGCCAAGTTTCAGGTACAGATACGCAGTATTTT. Looking up the rest from reference TRBV14 and TRBJ2-3 gives the full variable domain: EAGVTQFPSHSVIEKGQTVTLRCDPISGHDNLYWYRRVMGKEIKFLLHFVKESKQDESGMPNNRFLAERTGGTYSTLKVQPAELEDSGVYFCASSQVSGTDTQYFGPGTRLTVL.

The rearrangement joins TRBV11-1 to TRBJ2-5; TRBD2 is a possible D gene (6 bases). The CDR3 loop spans 17 amino acids. The germline gives CDR1 SGHAT, CDR2 FQDESV (reference sequence). The ends were cut back, 7 bases at V and 11 bases at J, with 32 bases in the middle. This chain's CDR3 is CASKIVGVGLSQGEQYF. The CDR3 nucleotides read TGTGCCAGCAAAATCGTTGGGGTAGGACTATCGCAAGGGGAGCAGTACTTC.

In the case of this clonotype: One junction end disagrees with the germline gene, perhaps due to a read error. The CDR3 nucleotides read TGCGCCAGCAGCCCCGGAGGGTCCTATAATTCACCCCCCCACTTT. Its protein product is CASSPGGSYNSPPHF. The rearrangement uses TRBV5-1 and TRBJ1-6; D is unclear. Germline V gives CDR1 SGHRS, CDR2 YFSETQ. The CDR3 sequence is 15 residues long.

This clonotype was counted between two and nine times. The rearrangement uses TRBV9 and TRBJ2-3, with 8 bases matching TRBD2. Per germline, CDR1 SGDLS and CDR2 YYNGEE. V lost 0 bases to trimming and J lost 5 bases; unmatched junction nucleotides: 11. The CDR3 is 17 amino acids. CDR3 bases: TGTGCCAGCAGCGTAGTGAGCGGGGGCTCCCCGGGAGATACGCAGTATTTT. Its protein product is CASSVVSGGSPGDTQYF.

This clonotype was seen a handful of times. V usage is TRBV12-3 or TRBV12-4 and J usage is TRBJ2-2; the D is unclear. The length of the CDR3 is 16 residues. Trimming took off 2 bases at V and 5 bases at J, with 15 bases between the two ends. CDR3 loop: CASSLLWGSGTGELFF. DNA of the CDR3: TGTGCCAGCAGTTTATTGTGGGGTTCTGGGACCGGGGAGCTGTTTTTT.

V gene TRBV15 combines with J gene TRBJ1-2; D not resolved. Trimming stripped 0 bases from V and 6 bases from J, with 14 bases between. CDR1 is LNHNV, CDR2 YYDKDF, per germline (reference sequence). CDR3 length equals 15 residues. The CDR3 region is CATSREYSPADGYTF. The CDR3 region has the DNA TGTGCCACCAGCAGAGAGTACAGCCCCGCGGATGGCTACACCTTC.

J is TRBJ2-1 and V is TRBV2; D might be TRBD1 or TRBD2, each matching 5 bases. Matching the DNA end better, TRBJ2-7 makes the J call doubtful. CDR1 and CDR2 from the germline V gene are SNHLY and FYNNEI. The CDR3 spans 16 residues. CDR3 amino acids: CASSETKGSSYNEQYF. In nucleotides, the CDR3 is TGTGCCAGCAGTGAAACAAAGGGGAGCTCCTACAATGAGCAGTACTTC.

The chain uses TRBV7-9 and TRBJ2-3; D could derive from TRBD1 or TRBD2 (7 bases each). The CDR3 runs to 18 residues. Germline V lookup: CDR1 SEHNR, CDR2 FQNEAQ (reference sequence). Deletions cut 5 bases from V and 0 bases from J, with 21 bases between. The CDR3, as DNA: TGTGCCAGCAGCCGATCAGGGGGGGGCCCTTTCAGCACAGATACGCAGTATTTT. This gives the protein CASSRSGGGPFSTDTQYF.

This chain links TRBV12-3 or TRBV12-4 with TRBJ1-6; D is unclear. V lost 1 base, J lost 9 bases, and 4 bases lay in between. The CDR3 has 12 residues. CDR3 region: CASSLGVSPLHF. CDR3 coding DNA: TGTGCCAGCAGTTTAGGCGTTTCACCCCTCCACTTT.

The rearrangement joins TRBV12-3 or TRBV12-4 to TRBJ2-4; D uncertain. Trimming pared 3 bases from V and 1 base from J, leaving 16 bases between. The length of the CDR3 is 17 residues. CDR3 amino acids: CASSFVVSYEAKNIQYF. The CDR3 DNA reads TGTGCCAGCAGTTTCGTCGTCAGTTACGAGGCCAAAAACATTCAGTACTTC.

This clonotype was seen only a few times. This chain uses TRBV6-1 with TRBJ1-2; perhaps TRBD1 as D (5 bases). This CDR3 has 13 amino acids. Trimming pared 6 bases from V and 10 bases from J, leaving 18 bases between. Germline V gene data show CDR1 as MNHNS and CDR2 as SASEGT. The CDR3: CASRPGLSADYTF. Here the CDR3 DNA reads TGTGCCAGCAGACCGGGACTTTCGGCGGACTACACCTTC.

A word on this clonotype: At one of its ends the junction is not consistent with the germline gene, which may arise from a read error. The chain recombines TRBV7-2 with TRBJ2-7, with D hard to call. CDR1 is SGHTA, CDR2 FQGNSA, per germline. This CDR3 comprises 14 residues. CDR3 sequence reads: CAGSPQLTQMPQYF. DNA of the CDR3: TGTGCCGGCAGCCCCCAATTGACCCAGATGCCCCAGTACTTC.

This clonotype occurred once. The CDR3 DNA sequence: TGTGCCAGCAGCCAAGCCCCCCCGGGGAGGGTGGGCAATGAGCAGTTCTTC. Translation: CASSQAPPGRVGNEQFF. V gene TRBV14 combines with J gene TRBJ2-1; 7 bases are shared with TRBD2. Trimming cost V 1 base and J 6 bases; bases outside gene matches: 12. The CDR3 extends over 17 amino acids. CDR1 is SGHDN and CDR2 is FVKESK in the germline V gene.

The rearrangement joins TRBV10-3 to TRBJ1-1, with unresolved D. This CDR3 has 17 amino acids. The ends were cut back, 0 bases at V and 6 bases at J, with 20 bases in the middle. Per germline, CDR1 ENHRY and CDR2 SYGVKD. The CDR3 DNA follows: TGTGCCATCAGTGAGTCTTTCGCCTTCCTTGGCGGGGCTGAAGCTTTCTTT. The encoded protein is CAISESFAFLGGAEAFF.

V usage is TRBV3-1 and J usage is TRBJ2-3, with D possibly TRBD2 on 6 matching bases. Trimming left V 2 bases short and J 6 bases short, with 12 bases between. The CDR3 has 14 residues. Germline CDR1 LGHDT, CDR2 YNNKEL (reference sequence). CDR3 nucleotide sequence: TGTGCCAGCAGCCAAAGCTCCCTAGCGGATACGCAGTATTTT. Translating it yields CASSQSSLADTQYF.

This clonotype occurred a few times. The chain carries TRBV29-1 and TRBJ1-2; D is undetermined. V lost 6 bases and J lost 0, with 8 bases in between. This CDR3 is 12 amino acids long. In germline, CDR1 is SQVTM, CDR2 ANQGSEA. CDR3 DNA: TGCAGCGTGACGGTTTCTAACTATGGCTACACCTTC. Its protein is CSVTVSNYGYTF.

The J gene is TRBJ2-1, the V gene TRBV20-1; D call uncertain. This CDR3 is built from 14 residues. Trimming cost V 0 bases and J 1 base, with 7 bases left between them. CDR1 DFQATT and CDR2 SNEGSKA come from the germline V gene (reference sequence). The CDR3 spells CSAREVGSYNEQFF. CDR3 sequence (DNA): TGCAGTGCTAGAGAGGTGGGTTCCTACAATGAGCAGTTCTTC.

The chain links TRBV29-1 to TRBJ1-1; D unclear. Trimming removed 0 bases at V and 2 bases at J, with 10 bases between. CDR1 is SQVTM, CDR2 ANQGSEA, per germline. CDR3 length equals 14 residues. CDR3 nucleotides: TGCAGCGTTGAAGAGTTGGAGCCCAACACTGAAGCTTTCTTT. It yields the protein CSVEELEPNTEAFF.

The chain employs TRBV5-1 and TRBJ2-7; 8 nucleotides match TRBD1. V shed 4 bases and J 6 bases; nucleotides not matched to a gene: 3. The CDR3 has 12 amino acids. Looked up from germline, CDR1 is SGHRS and CDR2 is YFSETQ. The DNA for the CDR3 is TGCGCCAGCAGCATAACAGGGGGCGAGCAGTACTTC. Its protein is CASSITGGEQYF.

This clonotype was counted between two and nine times. This chain uses TRBV21-1 with TRBJ1-1; the table's TRBD1 call for D was not verified on the DNA. TRBV21-1 is annotated as a pseudogene. The CDR3 has 16 amino acids. The CDR3 DNA reads TGTGCCAGCAGCTCCCGGACAGGGGAAATGAACACTGAAGCTTTCTTT. Translating it yields CASSSRTGEMNTEAFF.

This chain joins TRBV18 and TRBJ2-5; possible D gene TRBD1, 6 bases. CDR1 is KGHSH, CDR2 LQKENI, per germline. This CDR3 is 15 amino acids long. The ends were cut back, 9 bases at V and 3 bases at J, with 20 bases in the middle. CDR3 in DNA: TGTGCCAGTCAATGGTCCATCAGGGGCGAAGAGACCCAGTACTTC. This codes for CASQWSIRGEETQYF. The full variable domain, rest sourced from reference TRBV18 and TRBJ2-5, is NAGVMQNPRHLVRRRGQEARLRCSPMKGHSHVYWYRQLPEEGLKFMVYLQKENIIDESGMPKERFSAEFPKEGPSILRIQQVVRGDSAAYFCASQWSIRGEETQYFGPGTRLLVL.

The rearrangement links TRBV5-1 to TRBJ2-2; maybe TRBD2 (6 bases). The ends were cut back, 4 bases at V and 0 bases at J, with 10 bases in the middle. Germline assignment: CDR1 SGHRS and CDR2 YFSETQ. The CDR3 spans 15 residues. CDR3 sequence: CASSAGGTNTGELFF. CDR3 in DNA: TGCGCCAGCAGCGCCGGGGGTACGAACACCGGGGAGCTGTTTTTT.

The rearrangement links TRBV19 to TRBJ2-3, with 15 nucleotides matching TRBD2. Germline CDR1 reads LNHDA; CDR2 reads SQIVND (reference sequence). Unmatched junction bases numbered 11, after V lost 5 bases and J lost 8 bases. This CDR3 region has 17 residues. The CDR3 spells CASSPLGLAGGLFTQYF. The CDR3 region has the DNA TGTGCCAGTAGTCCCCTCGGACTAGCGGGGGGGCTCTTTACGCAGTATTTT.